Presented here are 15 T cell receptor beta chains from one specimen sequenced in a study of beta chain features in type 1 diabetes. The sequenced template was cDNA made from the entire isolated RNA. TCRdb keeps only in-frame clones here, not all; method: immunoSEQ multiplex PCR. The sample includes roughly 240,000 clones, roughly 70% of them seen just once. The material sequenced was naive CD4+ T cells from blood. These receptors originate from a man aged 30-40 years in good health.

A note on this clone: Other DNA variants within this sample encode the same CDR3. The rearrangement uses TRBV7-2 and TRBJ1-1, with D maybe TRBD1 (5 bases). The CDR3 is 13 residues long. V was trimmed by 6 bases and J by 1 base, leaving 9 bases between them. Germline assignment: CDR1 SGHTA and CDR2 FQGNSA. CDR3 sequence: CASSFTGNTEAFF. The DNA of the CDR3 is TGTGCCAGCAGTTTTACAGGGAACACTGAAGCTTTCTTT.

This clone showed up just a few times. The genes are TRBV30 and TRBJ1-4, with a weak D call TRBD1 (5 bases). The V end lost 7 bases, the J end lost 5 bases, and 14 bases lay between the germline ends. From germline, CDR1 is GTSNPN and CDR2 SVGIG (reference sequence). This CDR3 comprises 13 residues. CDR3 in DNA: TGTGCCTCTAGGGGCCCTCGGAATGAAAAACTGTTTTTT. Its protein is CASRGPRNEKLFF.

J is TRBJ1-5 and V is TRBV7-9, with TRBD1 matching over 9 bases. Looked up from germline, CDR1 is SEHNR and CDR2 is FQNEAQ (reference sequence). Unmatched junction bases numbered 3, after V lost 5 bases and J lost 1 base. This CDR3 region has 15 residues. The CDR3 spells CASSGTGGSNQPQHF. DNA for the CDR3: TGTGCCAGCAGCGGAACAGGGGGCAGCAATCAGCCCCAGCATTTT.

The J gene is TRBJ1-2, the V gene TRBV30; 9 bases map to TRBD1. CDR3 length: 15 residues. Per the germline V gene, CDR1 is GTSNPN and CDR2 is SVGIG (reference sequence). Trimming took 3 bases from V and 2 from J; bases not matched to a gene: 7. The DNA of the CDR3 is TGTGCCTGGAGAGGTCGGACAGGGGAGAACTATGGCTACACCTTC. Amino acid sequence: CAWRGRTGENYGYTF.

The genes are TRBV4-1 and TRBJ1-5; TRBD1 is a possible D gene (5 bases). Germline V gives CDR1 MGHRA, CDR2 YSYEKL. The V end lost 2 bases, the J end lost 2 bases, and 13 bases lay between the germline ends. The CDR3 is 16 residues long. DNA of the CDR3: TGCGCCAGCAGCCAATCCTTGGGGCTCCGCAATCAGCCCCAGCATTTT. Residues: CASSQSLGLRNQPQHF.

A remark on this clone: An end of the junction differs from the germline gene, which may be a read error. This chain joins TRBV14 and TRBJ1-1, with a weak D call TRBD1 (6 bases). CDR3 length equals 12 residues. Germline V gene sequence: CDR1 SGHDN, CDR2 FVKESK. CDR3 loop: CASSQDLGGQLF. As DNA, the CDR3 is TGTGCCAGCAGCCAAGATTTGGGGGGACAACTTTTT. The variable domain in full, with the rest retrieved from reference TRBV14 and TRBJ1-1, is EAGVTQFPSHSVIEKGQTVTLRCDPISGHDNLYWYRRVMGKEIKFLLHFVKESKQDESGMPNNRFLAERTGGTYSTLKVQPAELEDSGVYFCASSQDLGGQLFGQGTRLTVV.

This clone was seen just once. This chain joins TRBV29-1 and TRBJ2-7; 9 bases match TRBD2. Germline assignment: CDR1 SQVTM and CDR2 ANQGSEA. This CDR3 has 15 residues. The J segment lost 3 bases and the V segment lost 4 bases, leaving 10 bases of the junction unmatched. Written as DNA, the CDR3 is TGCAGCGTTGGGCGGGGGGGCCCTCGGAGCTACGAGCAGTACTTC. It encodes CSVGRGGPRSYEQYF.

CDR3 amino acids: CAWSAQKNTEAFF. The CDR3 coding sequence is TGTGCCTGGAGTGCACAAAAGAACACTGAAGCTTTCTTT. The genes are TRBV30 and TRBJ1-1, with D uncertain. This CDR3 is built from 13 residues. The V and J ends lost 1 base and 1 base respectively, with 7 bases between them. Germline CDR1 and CDR2: GTSNPN and SVGIG (reference sequence).

The genes are TRBV30 and TRBJ2-5, with no clear D. Germline V gene data show CDR1 as GTSNPN and CDR2 as SVGIG (reference sequence). This CDR3 region has 13 residues. V lost 3 bases, J lost 1 base, and 9 bases lay in between. This CDR3 is CAWRVRSQETQYF. In DNA, the CDR3 is TGTGCCTGGAGAGTCAGGAGCCAAGAGACCCAGTACTTC.

The sample holds a few counts of this clone. The V call is TRBV6-5, the J call TRBJ2-7; D is possibly TRBD2 (6 bases). The CDR3 has 15 amino acids. V was clipped by 3 bases and J by 3 bases, with 15 bases between them. From germline, CDR1 is MNHEY and CDR2 SVGAGI. The CDR3 is CASSYQGGPNYEQYF. DNA for the CDR3: TGTGCCAGCAGTTATCAAGGAGGGCCCAACTACGAGCAGTACTTC.

The V gene is TRBV2, the J gene TRBJ2-5; D uncertain. Trimming stripped 6 bases from V and 5 bases from J, with 10 bases between. This CDR3 region has 12 residues. Germline-derived CDR1 and CDR2 are SNHLY and FYNNEI. In DNA form, the CDR3 reads TGTGCCAGCAGGCAAAGCATTGAGACCCAGTACTTC. It yields the protein CASRQSIETQYF.

The chain employs TRBV30 and TRBJ1-6, with a weak D call TRBD1 (5 bases). Trimming left V 7 bases short and J 6 bases short, with 13 bases between. The CDR3 spans 13 residues. Germline loops: CDR1 GTSNPN, CDR2 SVGIG (reference sequence). The chain's CDR3 is CALAGTVNSPLHF. CDR3 nucleotides: TGTGCCTTGGCCGGGACTGTTAATTCACCCCTCCACTTT.

The genes are TRBV18 and TRBJ2-4; possible D gene TRBD1, 7 bases. This CDR3 spans 17 amino acids. CDR1 and CDR2 from the germline V gene are KGHSH and LQKENI. Trimming cost V 1 base and J 8 bases, with 21 bases left between them. This CDR3 is CASSPRVAGQSTDIQYF. CDR3 bases: TGTGCCAGCTCACCACGGGTTGCGGGACAGAGCACGGACATTCAGTACTTC. The whole variable domain, filled in from reference TRBV18 and TRBJ2-4, reads NAGVMQNPRHLVRRRGQEARLRCSPMKGHSHVYWYRQLPEEGLKFMVYLQKENIIDESGMPKERFSAEFPKEGPSILRIQQVVRGDSAAYFCASSPRVAGQSTDIQYFGAGTRLSVL.

This sequence joins TRBV2 and TRBJ1-4; D possibly corresponds to TRBD1 (5 bases). This CDR3 has 15 amino acids. Germline values: CDR1 SNHLY, CDR2 FYNNEI. Between the trimmed V and J ends, which lost 5 bases and 6 bases, there was a span of 16 bases. CDR3: CASSTFAGLDEKLFF. CDR3 in DNA: TGTGCCAGCAGTACCTTCGCGGGGCTGGATGAAAAACTGTTTTTT.

This chain uses TRBV4-3 with TRBJ2-2; D perhaps matches TRBD1 (5 bases). The germline gives CDR1 LGHNA, CDR2 YSLEER. The germline V and J ends were trimmed by 1 base and 6 bases, with 12 bases remaining between them. This CDR3 is 15 amino acids long. The CDR3 nucleotides read TGCGCCAGCAGCCAAGGGACATTCGGCTCCGGGGAGCTGTTTTTT. It translates to CASSQGTFGSGELFF.